This TCR beta chain was documented in a study of blood T cell repertoires in COVID-19. The wider study: The United States, Italy and Spain provided the acute and convalescent COVID-19 samples. Nucleic acid was either cDNA or gDNA, and it came from T cells, B-cell-depleted T cells, or PBMCs.

Authors' data handling: Amplification of reference gene primers provided the estimated nucleated cell counts. Method: immunoSEQ multiplex PCR; TCRdb's copy keeps in-frame clones and lacks some. Clone size and the V and J calls come from that table; the DNA yielded D and trimming. The sample holds some 95,000 clones, around 93% seen once. The TCR comes from a human donor with active COVID-19. The donor label of this sample is uncertain. The sequenced material came from peripheral blood.

Written as DNA, the CDR3 is TGCAGCGTTGAAGATGCACACGGGACAGGGAATGTTGAAGCTTTCTTT. This sequence encodes CSVEDAHGTGNVEAFF. The gene calls are TRBV29-1 and TRBJ1-1, with 9 bases that match TRBD1. Germline CDR1 and CDR2: SQVTM and ANQGSEA. J lost 7 bases, V lost 0 bases, and 12 bases had no gene match. This CDR3 is 16 amino acids long.